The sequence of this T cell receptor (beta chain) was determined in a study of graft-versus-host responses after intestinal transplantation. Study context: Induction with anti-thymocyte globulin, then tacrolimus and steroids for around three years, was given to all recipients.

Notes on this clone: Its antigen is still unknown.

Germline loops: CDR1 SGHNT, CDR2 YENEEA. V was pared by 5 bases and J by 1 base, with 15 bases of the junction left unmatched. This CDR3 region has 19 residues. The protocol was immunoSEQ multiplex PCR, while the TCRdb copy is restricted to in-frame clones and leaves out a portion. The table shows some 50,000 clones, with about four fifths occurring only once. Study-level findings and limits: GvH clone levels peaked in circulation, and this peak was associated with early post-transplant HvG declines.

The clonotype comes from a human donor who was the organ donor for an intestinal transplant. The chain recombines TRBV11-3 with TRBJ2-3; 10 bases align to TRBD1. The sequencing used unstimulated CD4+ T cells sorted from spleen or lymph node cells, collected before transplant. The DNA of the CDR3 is TGTGCCAGCAGCCCATACCTCCTTGGACAGGGGGTGGGCACAGATACGCAGTATTTT. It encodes CASSPYLLGQGVGTDTQYF.